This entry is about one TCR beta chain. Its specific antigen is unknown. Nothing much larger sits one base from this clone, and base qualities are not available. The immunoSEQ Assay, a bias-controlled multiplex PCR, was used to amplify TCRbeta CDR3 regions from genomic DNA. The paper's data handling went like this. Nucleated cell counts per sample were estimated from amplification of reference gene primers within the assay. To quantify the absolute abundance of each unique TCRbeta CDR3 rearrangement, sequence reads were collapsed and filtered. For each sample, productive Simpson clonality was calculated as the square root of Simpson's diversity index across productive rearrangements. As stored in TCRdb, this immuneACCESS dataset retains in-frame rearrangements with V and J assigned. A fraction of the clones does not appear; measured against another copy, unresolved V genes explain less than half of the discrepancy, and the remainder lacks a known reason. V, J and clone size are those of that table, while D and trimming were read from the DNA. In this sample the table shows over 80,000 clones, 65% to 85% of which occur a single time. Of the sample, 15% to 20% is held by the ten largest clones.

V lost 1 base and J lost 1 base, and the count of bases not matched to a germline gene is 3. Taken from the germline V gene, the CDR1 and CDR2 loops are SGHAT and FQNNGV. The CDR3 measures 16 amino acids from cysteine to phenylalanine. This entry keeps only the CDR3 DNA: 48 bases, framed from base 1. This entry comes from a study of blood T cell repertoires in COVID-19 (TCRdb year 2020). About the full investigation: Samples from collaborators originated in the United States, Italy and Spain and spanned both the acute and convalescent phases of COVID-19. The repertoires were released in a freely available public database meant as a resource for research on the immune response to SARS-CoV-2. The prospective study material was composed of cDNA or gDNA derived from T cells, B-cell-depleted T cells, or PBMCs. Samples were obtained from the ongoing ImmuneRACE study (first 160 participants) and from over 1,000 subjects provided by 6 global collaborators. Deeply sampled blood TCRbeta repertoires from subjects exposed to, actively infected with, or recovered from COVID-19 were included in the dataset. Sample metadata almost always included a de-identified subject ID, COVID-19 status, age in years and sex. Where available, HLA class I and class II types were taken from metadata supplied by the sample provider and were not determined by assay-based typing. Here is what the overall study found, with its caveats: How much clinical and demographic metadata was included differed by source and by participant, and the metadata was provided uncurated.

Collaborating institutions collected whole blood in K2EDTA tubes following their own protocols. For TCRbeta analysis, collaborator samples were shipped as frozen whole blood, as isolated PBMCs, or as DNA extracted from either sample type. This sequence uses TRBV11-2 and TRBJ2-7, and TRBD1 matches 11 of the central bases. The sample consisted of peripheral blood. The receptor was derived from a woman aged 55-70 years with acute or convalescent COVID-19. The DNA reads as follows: TGTGCCAGCAGCTTAGCCGGGACAGGGGGGTCCTACGAGCAGTACTTC. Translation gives CASSLAGTGGSYEQYF.